The present entry profiles one TCR beta chain with its context. These data originate in a study of blood T cell repertoires in COVID-19. Study context: The study drew acute and convalescent COVID-19 samples from the United States, Italy and Spain. PBMCs, B-cell-depleted T cells, or T cells provided the cDNA or gDNA that made up the material.

In the original analysis: From reference gene primer amplification, estimates of nucleated cell counts were derived. Method: immunoSEQ multiplex PCR; TCRdb's copy keeps in-frame clones and lacks some. For V, J and clone size, that table is used; D and trimming come from the DNA. The sample holds 250,000 to 350,000 clones, roughly 87% seen once. V dropped 4 bases and J dropped 7; count of bases not matched to a gene: 14. Germline assignment: CDR1 LGHNA and CDR2 YNFKEQ. The CDR3 has 17 residues. The rearrangement uses TRBV4-2 and TRBJ2-7; 12 bases agree with TRBD2. Sequenced: peripheral blood. The clonotype was recovered from a woman aged 50 to 60 who had recovered from COVID-19. The CDR3 coding sequence is TGTGCCAGCAGCCCGACCGAAGTGGGACTAGCGGGCTCTGAGCAGTACTTC. It specifies CASSPTEVGLAGSEQYF.